This TCR beta chain originates from a study of OX40 agonist ivuxolimab in advanced cancers. Looking at the study overall: Ivuxolimab is a fully human IgG2 antibody that activates OX40 (CD134).

The method was immunoSEQ multiplex PCR; TCRdb's version includes in-frame clones alone and lacks a portion of them. The sample yields 60,000 or so clones, about 87% seen once. This CDR3 region has 15 residues. Germline CDR1 and CDR2: MNHNY and SVGAGI (reference sequence). Trimming took 0 bases from V and 5 from J, leaving 13 bases between them. Sequenced here: CD4+ or CD8+ T cells sorted from blood, sampled in a trial of the OX40 agonist ivuxolimab. The clonotype comes from an adult with an advanced solid tumor such as melanoma, head and neck, liver or kidney cancer. The V gene is TRBV6-6, the J gene TRBJ2-5; D may be TRBD2 (7 bases). CDR3 sequence: CASSYSGGRGETQYF. In DNA form, the CDR3 reads TGTGCCAGCAGTTACTCGGGGGGGCGCGGGGAGACCCAGTACTTC.